These T cell receptor beta chains were read from a single sample in a study of T cell responses to AZD1222 COVID-19 vaccine. The method was immunoSEQ multiplex PCR; TCRdb's version includes in-frame clones alone and lacks a portion of them. The sample carries 100,000 or so clones, roughly 90% recorded once. Sequencing was performed on peripheral blood, taken on day 0 of AZD1222 vaccination. These receptors came from an adult in good health. Each CDR3 is given with its conserved first and last residue. A D gene is named only where the DNA matches it firmly. Not every row has a clone size; where given, it reads once, few, many or a size class.

>TRBJ2-1|NA|NA|TRBV7-3
CASSPRDNEQFF
TGTGCCAGCAGCCCGCGGGACAATGAGCAGTTCTTC
>TRBJ1-3|few|NA|TRBV9
CASSVDPIGGNTIYF
TGTGCCAGCAGCGTAGACCCTATTGGAGGAAACACCATATATTTT
>TRBJ2-1|NA|NA|TRBV30
CAWSVRGGYNEQFF
TGTGCCTGGAGTGTACGGGGTGGATACAATGAGCAGTTCTTC
>TRBJ2-7|NA|NA|TRBV4-3
CASSQELSLGPSSYEQYF
TGCGCCAGCAGCCAAGAATTAAGTTTGGGACCCAGCTCCTACGAGCAGTACTTC
>TRBJ2-3|NA|NA|TRBV15
CATSRDGLLTDTQYF
TGTGCCACCAGCAGAGATGGACTCTTGACAGATACGCAGTATTTT
>TRBJ1-6|NA|TRBD1|TRBV5-1
CASSLGQGALSSPLHF
TGCGCCAGCAGCTTGGGACAGGGGGCCCTTAGTTCACCCCTCCACTTT
>TRBJ1-2|NA|TRBD1|TRBV3-1/TRBV3-2
CASSHTGQAFGYTF
TGTGCCAGCAGCCATACGGGACAGGCTTTTGGCTACACCTTC
>TRBJ1-1|NA|NA|TRBV5-5
CASSPEAGRINTEAFF
TGTGCCAGCAGCCCAGAGGCGGGGAGAATAAACACTGAAGCTTTCTTT
>TRBJ2-5|NA|NA|TRBV20-1
CSARGETQYF
TGCAGTGCAAGAGGAGAGACCCAGTACTTC
>TRBJ2-2|NA|NA|TRBV7-3
CASSSPGLNTGELFF
TGTGCCAGCAGCTCTCCGGGACTCAACACCGGGGAGCTGTTTTTT